The 13 T cell receptor beta chains given below trace back to one sample, sequenced in a study of B cell selection in AIRE deficiency. The sorted conventional CD4 T cells were gated as CD4+CD127+. Method: immunoSEQ multiplex PCR; TCRdb's copy keeps in-frame clones and lacks some. The data show some 20,000 clones, 97% seen once. The sample consisted of conventional CD4+ T cells sorted from PBMCs. The receptors come from a human donor with AIRE deficiency.

The V and J genes are TRBV27 and TRBJ2-3, with a possible D match to TRBD1 (5 bases). Trimming stripped 2 bases from V and 2 bases from J, with 11 bases between. The CDR3 contains 15 residues. Germline V lookup: CDR1 MNHEY, CDR2 SMNVEV (reference sequence). The CDR3, as DNA: TGTGCCAGCAGTTTAATTGACAGTTACACAGATACGCAGTATTTT. It codes for CASSLIDSYTDTQYF.

This rearrangement joins TRBV5-1 to TRBJ2-7; 9 bases match TRBD1. The CDR3 length is 13 residues. In germline, CDR1 is SGHRS, CDR2 YFSETQ. Trimming cost V 4 bases and J 3 bases; bases outside gene matches: 2. The CDR3 DNA follows: TGCGCCAGCAGCAGGGACAGGGACTACGAGCAGTACTTC. It codes for CASSRDRDYEQYF.

This clone occurred a few times. The chain has TRBV18 and TRBJ1-5, with D unresolved. This CDR3 is built from 13 residues. Trimming pared 4 bases from V and 3 bases from J, leaving 7 bases between. Germline V gene data show CDR1 as KGHSH and CDR2 as LQKENI. The CDR3 coding sequence is TGTGCCAGCTCACAAGGTATCAATCAGCCCCAGCATTTT. This translates into CASSQGINQPQHF.

The chain is built from TRBV6-6 and TRBJ2-5; D is uncertain. The CDR3 length is 11 residues. CDR1 and CDR2 (germline): MNHNY, SVGAGI (reference sequence). V lost 7 bases, J lost 3 bases, and 6 bases lay in between. CDR3 DNA sequence: TGTGCCAGCACCGATGAAGAGACCCAGTACTTC. Translating it yields CASTDEETQYF.

The rearrangement joins TRBV18 to TRBJ1-2, with D possibly being TRBD1 (5 bases). The germline V gene encodes CDR1 KGHSH and CDR2 LQKENI. The CDR3 covers 15 residues. Trimming pared 3 bases from V and 5 bases from J, leaving 16 bases between. DNA of the CDR3: TGTGCCAGCTCACCGGACTCCACCGACAGTTATGGCTACACCTTC. Protein sequence: CASSPDSTDSYGYTF.

V gene TRBV10-1 combines with J gene TRBJ2-2, with D unclear. The ends were cut back, 3 bases at V and 6 bases at J, with 14 bases in the middle. Germline V CDR1 and CDR2: WNHNN, SYGVQD (reference sequence). The CDR3 has 15 residues. As DNA, the CDR3 is TGCGCCAGCAGTGAAGTGGACGGTGGGCCCGGGGAGCTGTTTTTT. As protein: CASSEVDGGPGELFF.

A few counts support this clone. The chain has TRBV4-2 and TRBJ1-3, with D uncertain. V dropped 4 bases and J dropped 0 bases, with 13 bases sitting between them. This CDR3 comprises 16 residues. Germline values: CDR1 LGHNA, CDR2 YNFKEQ. The CDR3 spells CASSREQVYSGNTIYF. In DNA, the CDR3 is TGTGCCAGCAGCCGGGAGCAGGTTTACTCTGGAAACACCATATATTTT.

The rearrangement uses TRBV4-1 and TRBJ2-3; 8 nucleotides line up with TRBD2. Trimming took 0 bases from V and 0 from J; bases not matched to a gene: 5. CDR1 is MGHRA and CDR2 is YSYEKL in the germline V gene. The CDR3 has 17 residues. This CDR3 reads CASSQDPPSGSTDTQYF. The CDR3 DNA is TGCGCCAGCAGCCAAGATCCCCCTAGCGGGAGCACAGATACGCAGTATTTT.

The CDR3 DNA reads as TGTGCCAGCAGCCCCCTGGGGGTACTCCTACCGCATGTCACCGGGGAGCTGTTTTTT. It codes for CASSPLGVLLPHVTGELFF. V and J are TRBV7-9 and TRBJ2-2; D tentatively fits TRBD1 or TRBD2 (5 bases each). The length of the CDR3 is 19 residues. Germline V gene data show CDR1 as SEHNR and CDR2 as FQNEAQ (reference sequence). Trimming stripped 5 bases from V and 4 bases from J, with 26 bases between.

This clone was counted a single time. The chain uses TRBV19 and TRBJ2-7; 8 bases align to TRBD2. The CDR3 has 17 residues. Germline V gives CDR1 LNHDA, CDR2 SQIVND (reference sequence). With V trimmed by 6 bases and J by 0 bases, 13 bases remained unmatched. The CDR3 nucleotides read TGTGCCAGTAGCTACTCGGGAGGGGATCCGAGCTCCTACGAGCAGTACTTC. Translation gives CASSYSGGDPSSYEQYF.

The chain employs TRBV29-1 and TRBJ2-5; no definite D call. The CDR3 runs to 14 residues. Germline values: CDR1 SQVTM, CDR2 ANQGSEA. The germline V and J ends were trimmed by 3 bases and 5 bases, with 16 bases remaining between them. CDR3 region: CSVERRLGRETQYF. The CDR3 region has the DNA TGCAGCGTTGAGCGTCGGCTAGGGCGTGAGACCCAGTACTTC.

This chain links TRBV11-2 with TRBJ2-1; D might be TRBD2 (6 bases). The CDR3 spans 15 residues. Trimming stripped 3 bases from V and 4 bases from J, with 13 bases between. CDR1 is SGHAT and CDR2 is FQNNGV in the germline V gene. In nucleotides, the CDR3 is TGTGCCAGCAGCTTTGTAACTAGCAGTTACAATGAGCAGTTCTTC. As protein: CASSFVTSSYNEQFF.

This clone appeared a single time. This chain connects TRBV6-6 to TRBJ2-2; TRBD1 or TRBD2 may be the D gene (5 bases each). The V gene's germline CDR1 is MNHNY and CDR2 SVGAGI (reference sequence). This CDR3 is built from 15 residues. Trimming took off 2 bases at V and 6 bases at J, with 13 bases between the two ends. The CDR3 DNA follows: TGTGCCAGCAGTTACGGGACCCGGGTCGCCGGGGAGCTGTTTTTT. Encoded protein: CASSYGTRVAGELFF.